This TCR beta chain was identified in a study of T cells in Graves' hyperthyroidism and ophthalmopathy. Broader study findings: Blood also held most thyroid clonotypes expanded beyond 0.001. Ophthalmopathy, as predicted by the model, came a median 6.5 months after the prediction.

RNA transcripts were the template for amplifying TCR beta CDR3 regions. Researchers ran a first-round RT-PCR on the TCR CDR3 using the HTBI primer set. A single record per CDR3 protein comes from TCRdb applying MiXCR to the multiplex PCR reads. The repertoire has hundreds of thousands of distinct CDR3 sequences, over 35% of them found once; the top ten carry 7% to 10%. The table lists this clonotype with a few counts. Its target is not known. Germline CDR1 and CDR2: MNHNS and SASEGT. CDR3 length equals 14 residues. V shed 6 bases and J shed 3 bases, with 15 bases lying between them. This receptor was taken from a young man with Graves' hyperthyroidism. V is TRBV6-1 and J is TRBJ2-7, with unresolved D. The sequencing sample was made of blood. In DNA, the CDR3 is TGTGCCAGCAGCCAAGGACGGGCTCGCTACGAGCAGTACTTC. It specifies CASSQGRARYEQYF.